One sample yielded the 14 T cell receptor beta chains listed below, sequenced in a study of T cells after posttransplantation cyclophosphamide. Produced via immunoSEQ multiplex PCR; TCRdb's table is partial and in-frame only. The specimen gives 32,000 or so clones without singletons; the ten biggest hold under 3%. The sample was PBMCs. These receptors were collected from a woman aged 60-75 years in good health, CMV-negative, and a related stem cell transplant donor.

For the CDR3, the DNA is TGTGCCAGCAGGGGCGGACAGGGGGCGGCCGGGGCCAACGTCCTGACTTTC. Translating gives CASRGGQGAAGANVLTF. V and J are TRBV28 and TRBJ2-6, with 11 bases aligning to TRBD1. Germline CDR1 is MDHEN and CDR2 is SYDVKM. V trimming: 6 bases; J trimming: 4 bases; junction bases outside the gene matches: 8. The CDR3 contains 17 residues.

This clone has only a few counts. The chain carries TRBV30 and TRBJ1-2, with 7 bases matching TRBD1. Per the germline V gene, CDR1 is GTSNPN and CDR2 is SVGIG (reference sequence). The CDR3 is made up of 13 amino acids. With V trimmed by 2 bases and J by 8 bases, 8 bases remained unmatched. CDR3 amino acids: CAWSPPDRVGYTF. CDR3 bases: TGTGCCTGGAGTCCCCCTGACAGGGTCGGCTACACCTTC.

This clone was recorded at least ten times. The chain has TRBV28 and TRBJ1-1; 10 nucleotides match TRBD1. CDR1 is MDHEN, CDR2 SYDVKM, per germline. The CDR3 extends over 17 amino acids. V was pared by 6 bases and J by 3 bases, with 13 bases of the junction left unmatched. The CDR3, as DNA: TGTGCCAGCAGCTCACTCGCGACAGGGGGCATGGACACTGAAGCTTTCTTT. Residues: CASSSLATGGMDTEAFF.

The chain has TRBV30 and TRBJ2-7; perhaps TRBD1 as D (5 bases). The CDR3 is made up of 13 amino acids. Trimming cost V 3 bases and J 1 base, with 10 bases left between them. Looked up from germline, CDR1 is GTSNPN and CDR2 is SVGIG (reference sequence). CDR3 DNA sequence: TGTGCCTGGAGCAGGGCTTTGTCCTACGAGCAGTACTTC. Its translation is CAWSRALSYEQYF.

This clone was counted many times. The chain links TRBV6-2 or TRBV6-3 to TRBJ1-5; TRBD1 might be the D (6 bases). This CDR3 has 13 amino acids. V lost 2 bases, J lost 6 bases, and 8 bases lay in between. CDR1 is MNHEY, CDR2 SVGEGT, per germline. The CDR3 spells CASSYGGVQPQHF. In DNA form, the CDR3 reads TGTGCCAGCAGTTACGGGGGCGTTCAGCCCCAGCATTTT.

The V and J genes are TRBV5-6 and TRBJ1-2; tentative D call: TRBD1 (5 bases). V dropped 0 bases and J dropped 1 base, with 7 bases sitting between them. The CDR3 spans 14 residues. Germline CDR1 SGHDT, CDR2 YYEEEE. CDR3 coding DNA: TGTGCCAGCAGCTTGGGGGGCAGTAACTATGGCTACACCTTC. Encoded protein: CASSLGGSNYGYTF.

This clone has a count of ten or more. The V and J genes are TRBV28 and TRBJ2-1; 15 nucleotides match TRBD2. Germline assignment: CDR1 MDHEN and CDR2 SYDVKM. This CDR3 has 16 residues. The V gene end was trimmed by 3 bases and the J gene end by 5 bases; junction bases not matched to a gene: 2. The CDR3 DNA follows: TGTGCCAGCAGTTTGGGACTAGCGGGAGGTGACAATGAGCAGTTCTTC. It translates to CASSLGLAGGDNEQFF. Drawing the rest from reference TRBV28 and TRBJ2-1, the complete variable domain is DVKVTQSSRYLVKRTGEKVFLECVQDMDHENMFWYRQDPGLGLRLIYFSYDVKMKEKGDIPEGYSVSREKKERFSLILESASTNQTSMYLCASSLGLAGGDNEQFFGPGTRLTVL.

V and J are TRBV7-6 and TRBJ2-7, with a possible D match to TRBD2 (6 bases). The CDR3 has 16 residues. Germline CDR1 SGHVS, CDR2 FNYEAQ. V gave up 4 bases and J gave up 4 bases, with 20 bases separating them. CDR3 region: CASSSPSGTRRYEQYF. CDR3 in DNA: TGTGCCAGCAGCTCCCCCTCCGGGACTCGCCGATACGAGCAGTACTTC.

This clone was seen repeatedly, ten times or more. The rearrangement uses TRBV2 and TRBJ1-1, with 8 bases fitting TRBD1. V dropped 7 bases and J dropped 1; count of bases not matched to a gene: 5. Germline V lookup: CDR1 SNHLY, CDR2 FYNNEI. The CDR3 has 14 residues. The CDR3 DNA sequence: TGTGCCAGCACCCTGACAGGGGCGAACACTGAAGCTTTCTTT. The encoded protein is CASTLTGANTEAFF.

This clone occurred a few times. V and J are TRBV5-1 and TRBJ2-5; D ambiguous. The J call may be in error: the DNA end matches TRBJ2-7 better. In germline, CDR1 is SGHRS, CDR2 YFSETQ. CDR3 size: 13 residues. CDR3 in DNA: TGCGCCAGCAGCTTAGACTTTCGCTACGAGCAGTACTTC. Its protein product is CASSLDFRYEQYF.

This clone showed up many times. The CDR3 region is CATSRDPGSTYEQYF. CDR3 nucleotide sequence: TGTGCCACCAGCAGAGATCCAGGCTCTACCTACGAGCAGTACTTC. This rearrangement joins TRBV15 to TRBJ2-7, with D unresolved. Germline lookup yields CDR1 LNHNV and CDR2 YYDKDF (reference sequence). Trimming shortened V by 0 bases and J by 2 bases, and 11 bases separated the two germline ends. This CDR3 has 15 amino acids.

The table lists this clone with many counts. The chain uses TRBV28 and TRBJ2-3; 10 nucleotides match TRBD2. After removal of 6 bases from V and 3 bases from J, the junction contained 6 bases not matched to a gene. CDR1 and CDR2 from the germline V gene are MDHEN and SYDVKM. The CDR3 length is 15 residues. The CDR3 DNA reads TGTGCCAGCAGCCCACTAGCGGGAATGACAGATACGCAGTATTTT. Its translation is CASSPLAGMTDTQYF.

This clone was counted ten times or more. CDR3 DNA: TGCGCCAGCAGTGGTTTGGGACTATCCTACGAGCAGTACTTC. Protein product: CASSGLGLSYEQYF. V gene TRBV10-2 combines with J gene TRBJ2-7, with 7 bases that match TRBD2. The CDR3 has 14 residues. Trimming cost V 4 bases and J 1 base; bases outside gene matches: 4. Germline V gene lookup returns CDR1 WSHSY and CDR2 SAAADI.

This clone has at least ten counts. The chain combines TRBV19 with TRBJ1-5; tentative D call: TRBD1 (6 bases). CDR3 size: 14 residues. V shed 10 bases and J shed 2 bases, with 15 bases lying between them. Germline CDR1 reads LNHDA; CDR2 reads SQIVND (reference sequence). The CDR3 bases are TGTGCCACCCTAGGCCGACAGGGCAATCAGCCCCAGCATTTT. Encoded protein: CATLGRQGNQPQHF.